The TCR beta chain under discussion was sequenced for a study of identical twins. The study, taken as a whole, reports: Because invariant MAIT and iNKT cells could be present, zero-insertion analyses could be partly confounded. Where beta out-of-frame sequences were concerned, excess twin sharing was weaker.

As concerns this clonotype: Its antigen is unidentified.

CDR1 is MNHEY, CDR2 SMNVEV, per germline (reference sequence). The V gene lost 8 bases and the J gene lost 3 bases, with 10 bases spanning the gap. The CDR3 loop spans 12 amino acids. Template switching added a universal primer site; cDNA carried unique molecular identifiers. A single record per CDR3 protein comes from TCRdb applying MiXCR to the 5' RACE reads. The sample lists roughly 250,000 distinct CDR3 sequences, about 14% occurring once. This sequence was found in a woman aged 18-29 years in good health. The gene calls are TRBV27 and TRBJ2-5; D ambiguous. Sample: memory (CD45RO+) T cells sorted from blood. CDR3 amino acids: CASGLIKETQYF. CDR3 bases: TGTGCCAGCGGGCTTATTAAAGAGACCCAGTACTTC.